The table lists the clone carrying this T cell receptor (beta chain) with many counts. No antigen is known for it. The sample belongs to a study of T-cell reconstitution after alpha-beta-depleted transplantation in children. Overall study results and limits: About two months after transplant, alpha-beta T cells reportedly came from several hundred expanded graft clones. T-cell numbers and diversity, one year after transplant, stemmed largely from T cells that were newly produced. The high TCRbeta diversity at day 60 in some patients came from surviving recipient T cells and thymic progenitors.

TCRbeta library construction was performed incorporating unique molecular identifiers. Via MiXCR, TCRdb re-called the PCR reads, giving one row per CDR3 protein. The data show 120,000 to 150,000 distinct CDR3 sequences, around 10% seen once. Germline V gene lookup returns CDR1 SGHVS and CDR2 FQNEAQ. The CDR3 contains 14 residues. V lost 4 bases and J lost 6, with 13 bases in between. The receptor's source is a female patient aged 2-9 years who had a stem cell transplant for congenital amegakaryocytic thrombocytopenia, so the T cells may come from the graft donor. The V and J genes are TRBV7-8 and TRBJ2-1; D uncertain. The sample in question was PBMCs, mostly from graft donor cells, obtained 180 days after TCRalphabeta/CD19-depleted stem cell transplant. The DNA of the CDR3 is TGTGCCAGCAGCTCGTCCCCCTGGGTCAATGAGCAGTTCTTC. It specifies CASSSSPWVNEQFF.